The present T cell receptor beta chain was sequenced within a study of blood T cell repertoires in COVID-19. Study overall: Samples of COVID-19 (acute and convalescent) were obtained from the United States, Italy and Spain. From T cells, B-cell-depleted T cells, or PBMCs came the material, which was cDNA or gDNA.

The CDR3 sequence is 12 residues long. V shed 6 bases and J shed 9 bases, with 14 bases lying between them. Study processing details: The authors estimated nucleated cell counts from reference gene primer amplification. Sequencing was performed with immunoSEQ multiplex PCR; in TCRdb, only in-frame clones are kept and a portion is missing. V and J calls plus clone size are reproduced from that table; the DNA served to infer D and trimming. The data contain about 160,000 clones, 82% of them singletons. The sample was peripheral blood. The sequence derives from a human donor with acute or convalescent COVID-19. The donor label of this sample is uncertain. The rearrangement joins TRBV12-3 or TRBV12-4 to TRBJ2-5; D gene unclear. The DNA of the CDR3 is TGTGCCAGCAGCTATAATATGCGGTCCCAGTACTTC. Residues: CASSYNMRSQYF.